This T cell receptor beta chain was obtained from a study of lymphopenia after photon versus proton radiotherapy. Regarding the study as a whole: Relative stability marked proton patients; photon patients lost diversity and naive cells.

This clone showed up just a few times. Its antigen is unidentified. The repertoire was sequenced with immunoSEQ multiplex PCR; TCRdb's copy has only in-frame clones and lacks some. The sample shows 17,000 or so clones, around 83% of them seen only once. The clonotype was recovered from a man in his 70s with pancreatic cancer. The specimen comprised peripheral blood, sampled from a patient treated with proton-based radiotherapy.

The CDR3 is CASRNSFGQSTDTQYF. The DNA of the CDR3 is TGTGCCAGCCGTAACAGCTTCGGGCAGAGCACAGATACGCAGTATTTT. The chain joins TRBV6-6 to TRBJ2-3; D gene ambiguous. Trimming cost V 8 bases and J 0 bases, with 18 bases left between them. This CDR3 is 16 amino acids long. Germline CDR1 and CDR2: MNHNY and SVGAGI (reference sequence).